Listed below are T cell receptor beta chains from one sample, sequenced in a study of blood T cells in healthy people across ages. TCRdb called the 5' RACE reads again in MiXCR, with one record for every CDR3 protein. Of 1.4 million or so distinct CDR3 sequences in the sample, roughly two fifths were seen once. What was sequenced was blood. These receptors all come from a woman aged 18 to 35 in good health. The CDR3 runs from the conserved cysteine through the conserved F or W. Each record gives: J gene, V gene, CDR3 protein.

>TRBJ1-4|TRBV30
CAWSVVGGANEKLFF
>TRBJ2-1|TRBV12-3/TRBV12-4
CASSFPETYNEQFF
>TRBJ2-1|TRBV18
CASSPMSSYNEQFF
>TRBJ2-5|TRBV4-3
CASSQDLAVGYQETQYF
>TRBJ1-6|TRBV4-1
CASAPLVKPNSPLHF
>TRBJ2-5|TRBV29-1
CSIEREYQETQYF
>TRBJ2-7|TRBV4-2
CASSRETHRTSSYEQYF
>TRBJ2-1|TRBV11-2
CASSSGPHAGGDEQFF
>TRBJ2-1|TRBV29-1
CSVATYNEQFF
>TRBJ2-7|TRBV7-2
CASSFGTASYGEQYF
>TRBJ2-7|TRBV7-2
CASRPLTSYVHEQYF
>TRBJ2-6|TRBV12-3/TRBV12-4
CASSFRGGQVILGANVLTF
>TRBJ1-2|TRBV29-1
CSTVTQGYTF
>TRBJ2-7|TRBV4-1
CASSQLGGTPNEQYF
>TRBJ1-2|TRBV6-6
CASRRQDGYTF
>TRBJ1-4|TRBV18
CASSFTGLEKLFF
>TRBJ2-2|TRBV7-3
CASSLIEGAGELFF
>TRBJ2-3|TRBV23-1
CASSQLTSGAPTDTQYF
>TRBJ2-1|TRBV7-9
CASSAGLREQFF
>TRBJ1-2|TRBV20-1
CSARAKQGVYGYTF
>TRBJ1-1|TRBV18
CASSPDVPNTEAFF
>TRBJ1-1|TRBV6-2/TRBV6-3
CASTPIFYTEAFF
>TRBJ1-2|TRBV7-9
CASSLGHTLGGYTF
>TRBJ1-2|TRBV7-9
CASSLRGHGNYGYTF
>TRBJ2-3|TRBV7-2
CASTPASGLAGGGSTDTQYF
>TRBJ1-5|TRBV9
CASSVGPISNQPQHF
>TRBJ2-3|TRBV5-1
CASSLGTSGALSTDTQYF